This T cell receptor beta chain was sequenced during a study of response to subunit inactivated influenza vaccine. In TCRdb, the RT-PCR reads were re-called with MiXCR into one record per CDR3 protein. This sample has a few hundred thousand distinct CDR3 sequences, with approximately 7.7% found just once. V lost 1 base and J 3 bases, leaving 10 bases between the germline ends. The CDR3 runs 15 residues. The germline CDR1 and CDR2 sequences are SGHTA and FQGNSA. This clonotype was seen only a few times. Its target is not known. General study points: A suggestion made by the authors is that each seasonal influenza vaccination recruits few new T cells.

Sequenced material: PBMCs from blood, taken 23 to 25 months after vaccination. The rearrangement uses TRBV7-2 and TRBJ2-1, with unresolved D. This clonotype was sampled from a man in his fifties or sixties who received an inactivated influenza vaccine. CDR3: CASSLGRQDYNEQFF. The CDR3 DNA sequence: TGTGCCAGCAGCTTAGGCCGGCAGGACTACAATGAGCAGTTCTTC.